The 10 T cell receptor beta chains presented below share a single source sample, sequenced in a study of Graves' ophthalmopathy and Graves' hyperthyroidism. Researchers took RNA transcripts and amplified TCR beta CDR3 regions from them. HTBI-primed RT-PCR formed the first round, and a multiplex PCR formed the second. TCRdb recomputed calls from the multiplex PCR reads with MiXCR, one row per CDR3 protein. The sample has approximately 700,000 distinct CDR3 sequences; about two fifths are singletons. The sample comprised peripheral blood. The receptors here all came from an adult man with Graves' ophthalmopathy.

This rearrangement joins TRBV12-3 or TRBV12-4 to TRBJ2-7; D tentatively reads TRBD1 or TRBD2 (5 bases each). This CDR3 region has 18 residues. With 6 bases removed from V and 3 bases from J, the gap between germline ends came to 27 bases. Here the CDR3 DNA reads TGTGCCAGCAGCACAACCTGGGACCTACGGAGCGGAATCTACGAGCAGTACTTC. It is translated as CASSTTWDLRSGIYEQYF.

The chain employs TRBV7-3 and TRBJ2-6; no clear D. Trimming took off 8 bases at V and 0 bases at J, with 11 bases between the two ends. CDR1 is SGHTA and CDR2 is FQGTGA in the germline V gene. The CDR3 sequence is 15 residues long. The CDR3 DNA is TGTGCCAGCTCACCTCTGAGCTCTGGGGCCAACGTCCTGACTTTC. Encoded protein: CASSPLSSGANVLTF.

CDR3 DNA: TGTGCCACCAGCAGAGATCGGATGAGAGGAGATACGCAGTATTTT. Its protein is CATSRDRMRGDTQYF. J is TRBJ2-3 and V is TRBV15; D uncertain. This CDR3 is 15 amino acids long. Trimming cost V 0 bases and J 5 bases, with 12 bases left between them. CDR1 is LNHNV and CDR2 is YYDKDF in the germline V gene (reference sequence).

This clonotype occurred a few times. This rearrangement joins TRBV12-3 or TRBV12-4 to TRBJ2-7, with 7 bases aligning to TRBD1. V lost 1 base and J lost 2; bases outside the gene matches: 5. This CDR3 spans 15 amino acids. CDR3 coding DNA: TGTGCCAGCAGTTTAGGACAGGGAATTCCCTACGAGCAGTACTTC. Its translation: CASSLGQGIPYEQYF.

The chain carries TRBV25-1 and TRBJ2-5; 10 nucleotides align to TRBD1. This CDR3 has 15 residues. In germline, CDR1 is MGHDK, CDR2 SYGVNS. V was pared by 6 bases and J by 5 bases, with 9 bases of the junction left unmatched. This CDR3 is CASRWTGGSYETQYF. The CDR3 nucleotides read TGTGCCAGCAGATGGACAGGGGGTTCCTACGAGACCCAGTACTTC.

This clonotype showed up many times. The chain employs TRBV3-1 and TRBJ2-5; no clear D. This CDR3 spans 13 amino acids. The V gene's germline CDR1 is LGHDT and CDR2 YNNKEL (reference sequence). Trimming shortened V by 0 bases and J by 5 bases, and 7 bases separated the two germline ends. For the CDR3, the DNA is TGTGCCAGCAGCCAAGATAACGGGGAGACCCAGTACTTC. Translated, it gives CASSQDNGETQYF.

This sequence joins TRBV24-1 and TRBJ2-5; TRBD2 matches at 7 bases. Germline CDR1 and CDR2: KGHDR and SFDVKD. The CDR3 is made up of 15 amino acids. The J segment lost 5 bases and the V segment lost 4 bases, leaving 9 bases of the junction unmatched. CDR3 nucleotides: TGTGCCACCAGTGAGTTCGGGGGGAAAGATGAGACCCAGTACTTC. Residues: CATSEFGGKDETQYF.

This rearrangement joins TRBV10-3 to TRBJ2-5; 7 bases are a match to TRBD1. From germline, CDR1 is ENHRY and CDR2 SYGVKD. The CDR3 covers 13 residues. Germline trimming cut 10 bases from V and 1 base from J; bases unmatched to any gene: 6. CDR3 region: CASRGQFQETQYF. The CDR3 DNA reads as TGTGCCAGCAGGGGACAGTTCCAAGAGACCCAGTACTTC.

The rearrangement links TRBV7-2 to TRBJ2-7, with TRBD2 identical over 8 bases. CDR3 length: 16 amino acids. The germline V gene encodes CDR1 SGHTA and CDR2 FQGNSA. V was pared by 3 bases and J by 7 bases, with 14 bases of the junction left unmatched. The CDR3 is CASSLASGRAFGEQYF. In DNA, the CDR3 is TGTGCCAGCAGCTTGGCTTCCGGGAGGGCCTTTGGAGAGCAGTACTTC.

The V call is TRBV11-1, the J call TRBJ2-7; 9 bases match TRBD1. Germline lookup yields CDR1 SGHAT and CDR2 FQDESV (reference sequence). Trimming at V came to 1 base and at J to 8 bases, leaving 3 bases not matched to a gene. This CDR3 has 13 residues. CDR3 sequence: CASSLGGQGQQYF. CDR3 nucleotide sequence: TGTGCCAGCAGCTTAGGGGGACAGGGCCAGCAGTACTTC.